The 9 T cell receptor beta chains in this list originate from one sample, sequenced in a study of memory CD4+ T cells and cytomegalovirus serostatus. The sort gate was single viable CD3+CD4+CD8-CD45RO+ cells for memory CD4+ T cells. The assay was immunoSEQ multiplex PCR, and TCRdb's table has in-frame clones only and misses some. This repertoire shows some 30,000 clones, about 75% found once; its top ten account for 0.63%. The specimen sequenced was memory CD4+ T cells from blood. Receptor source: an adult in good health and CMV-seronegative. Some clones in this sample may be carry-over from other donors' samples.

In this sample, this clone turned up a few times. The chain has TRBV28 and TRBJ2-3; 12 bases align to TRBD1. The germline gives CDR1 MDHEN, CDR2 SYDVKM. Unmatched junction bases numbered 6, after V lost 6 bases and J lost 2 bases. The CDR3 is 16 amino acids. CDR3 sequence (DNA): TGTGCCAGCAGGGGACAGGGGGCGATATCCACAGATACGCAGTATTTT. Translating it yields CASRGQGAISTDTQYF. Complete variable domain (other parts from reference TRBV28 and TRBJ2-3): DVKVTQSSRYLVKRTGEKVFLECVQDMDHENMFWYRQDPGLGLRLIYFSYDVKMKEKGDIPEGYSVSREKKERFSLILESASTNQTSMYLCASRGQGAISTDTQYFGPGTRLTVL.

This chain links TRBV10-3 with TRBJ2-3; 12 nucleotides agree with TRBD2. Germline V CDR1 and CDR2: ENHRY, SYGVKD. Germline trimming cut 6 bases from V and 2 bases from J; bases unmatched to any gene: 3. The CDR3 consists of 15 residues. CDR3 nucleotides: TGTGCCATCAGGGGGACTAGCGGGTCCACAGATACGCAGTATTTT. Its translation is CAIRGTSGSTDTQYF.

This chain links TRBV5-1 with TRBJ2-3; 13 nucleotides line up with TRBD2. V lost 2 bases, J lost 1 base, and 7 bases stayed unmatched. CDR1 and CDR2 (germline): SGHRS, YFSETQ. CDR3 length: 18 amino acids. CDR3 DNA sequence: TGCGCCAGCAGCTTTCTACTAGCGGGGGGGGCGGGCACAGATACGCAGTATTTT. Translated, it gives CASSFLLAGGAGTDTQYF.

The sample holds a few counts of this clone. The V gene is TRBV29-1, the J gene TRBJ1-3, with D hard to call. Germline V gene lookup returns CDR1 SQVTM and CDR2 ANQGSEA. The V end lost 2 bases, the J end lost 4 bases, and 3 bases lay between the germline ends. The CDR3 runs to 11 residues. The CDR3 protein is CSVERGNTIYF. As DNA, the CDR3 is TGCAGCGTTGAACGGGGAAACACCATATATTTT. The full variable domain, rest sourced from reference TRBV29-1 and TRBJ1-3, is SAVISQKPSRDICQRGTSLTIQCQVDSQVTMMFWYRQQPGQSLTLIATANQGSEATYESGFVIDKFPISRPNLTFSTLTVSNMSPEDSSIYLCSVERGNTIYFGEGSWLTVV.

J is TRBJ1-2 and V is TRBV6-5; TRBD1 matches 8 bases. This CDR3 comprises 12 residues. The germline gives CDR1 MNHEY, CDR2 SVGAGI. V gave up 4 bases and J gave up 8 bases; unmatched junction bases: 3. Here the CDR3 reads CASSFSGGGYTF. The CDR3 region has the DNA TGTGCCAGCAGTTTTTCAGGGGGCGGCTACACCTTC.

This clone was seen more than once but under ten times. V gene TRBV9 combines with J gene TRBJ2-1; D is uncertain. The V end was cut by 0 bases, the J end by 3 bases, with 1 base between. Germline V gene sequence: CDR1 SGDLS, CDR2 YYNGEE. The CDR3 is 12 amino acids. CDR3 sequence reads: CASSVDYNEQFF. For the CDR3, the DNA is TGTGCCAGCAGCGTAGACTACAATGAGCAGTTCTTC.

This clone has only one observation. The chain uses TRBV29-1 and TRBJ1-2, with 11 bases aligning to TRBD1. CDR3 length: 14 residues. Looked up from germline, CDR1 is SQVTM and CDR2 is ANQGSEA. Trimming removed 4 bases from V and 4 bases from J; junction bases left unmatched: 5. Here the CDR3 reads CSVARDRGTYGYTF. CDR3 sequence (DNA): TGCAGCGTTGCCCGGGACAGGGGGACCTATGGCTACACCTTC.

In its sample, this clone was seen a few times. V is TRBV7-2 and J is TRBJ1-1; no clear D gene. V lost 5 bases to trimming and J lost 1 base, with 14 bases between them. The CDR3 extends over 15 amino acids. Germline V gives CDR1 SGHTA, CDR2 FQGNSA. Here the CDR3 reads CASSQLIGPNTEAFF. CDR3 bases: TGTGCCAGCAGCCAACTAATTGGGCCGAACACTGAAGCTTTCTTT.

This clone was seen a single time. The CDR3 DNA reads as TGTGCCAGCAGCTTAGGGGGACGGACTAATGAAAAACTGTTTTTT. Translation gives CASSLGGRTNEKLFF. V is TRBV7-9 and J is TRBJ1-4; perhaps TRBD1 as D (5 bases). The CDR3 spans 15 residues. Germline CDR1 and CDR2: SEHNR and FQNEAQ (reference sequence). The V end was cut by 1 base, the J end by 2 bases, with 8 bases between.